This entry is about one T cell receptor beta chain. This clonotype was detected a few times. Its antigen has not been determined. It has no much larger one-base neighbor in the sample; base qualities were not kept. Receptors were amplified or captured by 5' RACE. Sequencing used an Illumina HiSeq 2500. The second PCR ran for about 7 to 11 cycles and used a J-beta primer mix along with a sample-barcoded 5' primer. A template-switch 5' adaptor carrying 12 random nucleotides introduced a unique molecular identifier onto each TCR beta cDNA molecule. Each sample yielded at least 3 million CDR3-containing paired-end reads. First-strand cDNA synthesis was performed from all RNA using the Mint cDNA synthesis kit, with priming by a TRBC-specific oligonucleotide. After uracil-DNA glycosylase treatment, a first 18-cycle PCR used universal primers M1SS and BC2_uni_R on all cDNA. Processing in the source paper ran as follows. For normalization, 1 million high-quality reads, each with a distinct molecular identifier, were randomly selected from each sample. Reads with shared molecular identifiers were discarded instead of being binned into consensus sequences. MiTCR, with a Q25 quality threshold and the strictest error-elimination algorithm, was used for CDR3 identification, clonotype clustering and error correction. Lower-bound total TCR beta diversity was estimated with a nonparametric unseen species model using Euler transformation. In TCRdb, the public reads were trimmed at Q25 with fastp and aligned with MiXCR, with productive beta chains retained. Duplicate CDR3 protein sequences are folded into a single record with the most common DNA and genes. TCRdb, not the authors, supplied the V and J calls. The sample includes fewer than 700,000 distinct CDR3 sequences, with less than 45% observed a single time. The biggest ten clones account for 25% to 35% of the sample.

The approximately 39 donors, aged about 6 to 100 years, were systemically healthy Caucasian individuals from Russia. Each donor gave about 10 milliliters of peripheral blood, drawn into EDTA-treated Vacutainer tubes. Ficoll-Paque density-gradient centrifugation was used to isolate PBMCs, with at least 7 million obtained per sample. Trizol reagent was used to extract total RNA from PBMCs, with at least 5.5 micrograms per sample. The percentages of naive CD45RAhigh/CD27high T cells were determined by flow cytometry on a PBMC aliquot from every donor. The sample comes from a study of blood T cells in healthy people across ages (dated by TCRdb to 2013 to 2016). In terms of the full investigation: In model experiments, template switching captured about one uniquely barcoded TCR beta cDNA molecule for every two T cells. To track age-related changes in TCR beta repertoire diversity, the study relied on deep sequencing normalized with unique cDNA molecular identifiers. The donors were divided into four age groups: young (average about 15 years), middle-aged (approximately 39), aged (under 70) and long-lived (82). To avoid experimental bias, donors of different ages were distributed randomly across sequencing lanes. The study analyzed two additional independent replicas of 1 million unique cDNA reads from the same blood draw for two donors, one aged 18 to 30 and one aged 80 or older.

The paper as a whole reports these results and caveats: There was a strong correlation between observed TCR beta diversity and the percentage of naive T cells measured by flow cytometry. Compared with the aged group, the long-lived group had more naive CD4+ T cells, fewer expanded clones and increased TCR diversity, a pattern suggesting age selection. Because the CMV infection status of the donors was unknown, age-related changes in expanded clonotypes may potentially have been confounded. Estimates of total diversity based on one million sequenced T cells were regarded as lower bounds and as underestimates. As age increased, observed TCR beta diversity per million T cells dropped in a roughly linear way, and a significant reduction was already evident by age approximately 40. Because profiling used bulk unsorted PBMCs, naive and antigen-experienced compartments could not be compared conclusively.

Cut back by 4 bases and 2 bases, the V and J ends lie 12 bases apart. The germline V gene supplies CDR1 SGHDN and CDR2 FVKESK. Including cysteine and phenylalanine, the CDR3 has 14 amino acids. The sequence is cut down to CDR3 DNA, 42 bases in frame from base 1. The clonotype was recovered from an elderly man in good health. Sequencing was done on a sample of blood. This receptor chain uses TRBV14 and TRBJ2-7, with a weak D call of TRBD1 (6 bases match). The CDR3 reads CASSLQTGPYEQYF. The sequenced DNA is TGTGCCAGCAGCCTGCAGACAGGACCCTACGAGCAGTACTTC.